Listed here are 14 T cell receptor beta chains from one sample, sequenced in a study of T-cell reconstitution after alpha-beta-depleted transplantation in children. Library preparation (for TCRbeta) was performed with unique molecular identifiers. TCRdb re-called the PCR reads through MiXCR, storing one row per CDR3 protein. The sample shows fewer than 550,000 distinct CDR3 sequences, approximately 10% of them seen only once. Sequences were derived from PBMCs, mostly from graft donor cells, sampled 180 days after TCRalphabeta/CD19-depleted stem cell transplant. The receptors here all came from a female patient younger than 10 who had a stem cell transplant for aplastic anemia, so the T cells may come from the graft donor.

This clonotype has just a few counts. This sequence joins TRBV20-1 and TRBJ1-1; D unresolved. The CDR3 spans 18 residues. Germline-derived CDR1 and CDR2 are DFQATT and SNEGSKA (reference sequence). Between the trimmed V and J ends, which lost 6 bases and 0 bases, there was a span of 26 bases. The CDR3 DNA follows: TGCAGTGCCCTCCGGTGGCCGGACGGAGGAAACATGAACACTGAAGCTTTCTTT. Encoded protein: CSALRWPDGGNMNTEAFF.

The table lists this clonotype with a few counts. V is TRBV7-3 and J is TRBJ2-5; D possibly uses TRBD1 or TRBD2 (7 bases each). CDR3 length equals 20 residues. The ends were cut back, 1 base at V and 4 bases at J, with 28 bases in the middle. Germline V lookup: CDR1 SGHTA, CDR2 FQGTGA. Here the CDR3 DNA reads TGTGCCAGCAGCTTAATGCCTAGGGGGCTAGCGGAATCGAGGCTAGAGACCCAGTACTTC. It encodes CASSLMPRGLAESRLETQYF.

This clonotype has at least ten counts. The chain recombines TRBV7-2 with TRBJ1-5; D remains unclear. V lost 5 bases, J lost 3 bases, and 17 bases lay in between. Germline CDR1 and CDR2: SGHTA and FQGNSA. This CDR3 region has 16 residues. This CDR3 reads CASSPAGRPANQPQHF. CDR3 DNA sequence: TGTGCCAGCAGCCCAGCGGGTAGACCGGCCAATCAGCCCCAGCATTTT.

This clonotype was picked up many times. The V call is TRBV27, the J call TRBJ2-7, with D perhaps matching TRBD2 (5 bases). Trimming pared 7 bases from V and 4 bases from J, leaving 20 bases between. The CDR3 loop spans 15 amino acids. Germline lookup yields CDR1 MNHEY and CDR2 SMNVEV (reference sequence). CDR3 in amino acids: CASNPSTTPGYEQYF. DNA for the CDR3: TGTGCCAGCAATCCCTCGACTACCCCTGGGTACGAGCAGTACTTC.

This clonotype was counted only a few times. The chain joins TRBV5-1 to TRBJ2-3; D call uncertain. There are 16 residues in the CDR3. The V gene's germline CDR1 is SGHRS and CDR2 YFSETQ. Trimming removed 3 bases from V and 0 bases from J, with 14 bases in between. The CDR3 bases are TGCGCCAGCAGCTCGGTCGGCCTCCCCAGCACAGATACGCAGTATTTT. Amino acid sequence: CASSSVGLPSTDTQYF.

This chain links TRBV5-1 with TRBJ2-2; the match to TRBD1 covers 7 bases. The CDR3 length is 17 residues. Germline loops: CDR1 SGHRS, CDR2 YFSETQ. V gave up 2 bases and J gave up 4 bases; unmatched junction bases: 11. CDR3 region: CASSLGTARGVTGELFF. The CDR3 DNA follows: TGCGCCAGCAGCTTAGGGACAGCGAGAGGGGTCACCGGGGAGCTGTTTTTT.

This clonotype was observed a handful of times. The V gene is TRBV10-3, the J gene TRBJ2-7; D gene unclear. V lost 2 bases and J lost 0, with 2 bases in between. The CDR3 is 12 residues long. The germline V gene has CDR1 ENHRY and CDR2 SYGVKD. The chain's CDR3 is CAISEDSYEQYV. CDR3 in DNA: TGTGCCATCAGTGAGGACTCCTACGAGCAGTACGTC.

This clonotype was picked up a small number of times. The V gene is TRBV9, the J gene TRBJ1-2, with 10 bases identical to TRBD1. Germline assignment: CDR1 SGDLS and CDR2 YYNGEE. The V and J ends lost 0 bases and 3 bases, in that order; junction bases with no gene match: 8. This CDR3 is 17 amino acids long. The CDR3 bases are TGTGCCAGCAGCGTAGGAAAGAGGACAGGGGGAGACTATGGCTACACCTTC. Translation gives CASSVGKRTGGDYGYTF.

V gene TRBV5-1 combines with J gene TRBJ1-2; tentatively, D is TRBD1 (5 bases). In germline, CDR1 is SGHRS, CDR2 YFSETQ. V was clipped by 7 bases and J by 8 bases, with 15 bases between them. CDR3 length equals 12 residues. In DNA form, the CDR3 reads TGCGCCAGCCGGGGCTCTCGAAGGGGCTACACCTTC. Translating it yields CASRGSRRGYTF.

Here the CDR3 DNA reads TGCAGTGCCGTGGGCCTCCTCTATGGCTACACCTTC. Its translation: CSAVGLLYGYTF. The chain employs TRBV20-1 and TRBJ1-2; D remains unclear. V lost 6 bases and J lost 4, with 12 bases in between. The CDR3 has 12 amino acids. CDR1 is DFQATT, CDR2 SNEGSKA, per germline (reference sequence).

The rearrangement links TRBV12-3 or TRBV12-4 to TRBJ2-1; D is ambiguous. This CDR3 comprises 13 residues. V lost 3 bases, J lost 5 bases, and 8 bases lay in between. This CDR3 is CASSFVENNEQFF. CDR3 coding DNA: TGTGCCAGCAGTTTTGTGGAGAACAATGAGCAGTTCTTC.

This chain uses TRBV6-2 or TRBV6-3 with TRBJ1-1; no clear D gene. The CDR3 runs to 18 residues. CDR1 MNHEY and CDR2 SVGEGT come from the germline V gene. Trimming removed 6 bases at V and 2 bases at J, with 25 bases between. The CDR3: CASSIASGQRLPNTEAFF. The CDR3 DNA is TGTGCCAGCAGCATTGCTTCAGGCCAACGCCTTCCTAACACTGAAGCTTTCTTT.

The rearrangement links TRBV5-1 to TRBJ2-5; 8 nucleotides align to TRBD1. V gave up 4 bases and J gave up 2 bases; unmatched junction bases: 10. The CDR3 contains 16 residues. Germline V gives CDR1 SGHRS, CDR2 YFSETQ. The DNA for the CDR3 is TGCGCCAGCAGCGCGGACCGACAGGGGAGGCAAGAGACCCAGTACTTC. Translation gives CASSADRQGRQETQYF. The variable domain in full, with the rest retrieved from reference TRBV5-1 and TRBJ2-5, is KAGVTQTPRYLIKTRGQQVTLSCSPISGHRSVSWYQQTPGQGLQFLFEYFSETQRNKGNFPGRFSGRQFSNSRSEMNVSTLELGDSALYLCASSADRQGRQETQYFGPGTRLLVL.

The CDR3 nucleotides read TGTGCCAGCAGTCCAGTAGGCCAAGCCAAAAACATTCAGTACTTC. As protein: CASSPVGQAKNIQYF. The chain couples TRBV6-1 to TRBJ2-4; D gene ambiguous. CDR3 length: 15 residues. V was pared by 5 bases and J by 0 bases, with 11 bases between. Germline V lookup: CDR1 MNHNS, CDR2 SASEGT.